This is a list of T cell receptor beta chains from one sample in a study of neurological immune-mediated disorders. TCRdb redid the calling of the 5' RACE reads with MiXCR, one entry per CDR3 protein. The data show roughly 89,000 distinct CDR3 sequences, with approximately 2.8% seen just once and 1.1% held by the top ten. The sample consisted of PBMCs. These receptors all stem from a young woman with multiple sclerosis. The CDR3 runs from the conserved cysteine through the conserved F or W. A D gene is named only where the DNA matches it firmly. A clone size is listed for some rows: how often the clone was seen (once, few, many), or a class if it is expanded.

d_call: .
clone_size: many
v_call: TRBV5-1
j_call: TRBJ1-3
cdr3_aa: CASSLGEDSGNTIYF
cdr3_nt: TGCGCCAGCAGCTTGGGGGAAGACTCTGGAAACACCATATATTTT

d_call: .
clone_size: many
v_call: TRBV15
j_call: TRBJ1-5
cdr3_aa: CATSRDGGGYQPQHF
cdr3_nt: TGTGCCACCAGCAGAGATGGGGGCGGGTATCAGCCCCAGCATTTT

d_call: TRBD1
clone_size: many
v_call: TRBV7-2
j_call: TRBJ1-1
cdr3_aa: CASSFDRGYTEAFF
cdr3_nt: TGTGCCAGCAGCTTTGACAGGGGATACACTGAAGCTTTCTTT

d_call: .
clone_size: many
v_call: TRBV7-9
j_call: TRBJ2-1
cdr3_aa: CASSPWAYNEQFF
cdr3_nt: TGTGCCAGCAGCCCGTGGGCTTACAATGAGCAGTTCTTC

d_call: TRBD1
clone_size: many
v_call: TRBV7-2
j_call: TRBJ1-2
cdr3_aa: CASSLNRGVNGYTF
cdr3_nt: TGTGCCAGCAGCTTAAACAGGGGAGTAAATGGCTACACCTTC

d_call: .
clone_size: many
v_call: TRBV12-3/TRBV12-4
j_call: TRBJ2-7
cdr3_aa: CASSFVSRQVTYEQYF
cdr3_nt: TGTGCCAGCAGTTTCGTTAGTCGGCAGGTGACTTACGAGCAGTACTTC

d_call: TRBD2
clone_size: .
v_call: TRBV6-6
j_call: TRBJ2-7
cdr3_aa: CASSSGDYGFYEQYF
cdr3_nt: TGTGCCAGCAGTTCCGGGGACTACGGATTCTACGAGCAGTACTTC

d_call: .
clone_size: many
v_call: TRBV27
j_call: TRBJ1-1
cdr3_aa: CASSLIRNTEAFF
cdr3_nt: TGTGCCAGCAGTTTAATTCGAAACACTGAAGCTTTCTTT

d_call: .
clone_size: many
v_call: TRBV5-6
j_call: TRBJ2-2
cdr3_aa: CASSFYNAGELFF
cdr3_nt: TGTGCCAGCAGCTTTTACAACGCCGGGGAGCTGTTTTTT

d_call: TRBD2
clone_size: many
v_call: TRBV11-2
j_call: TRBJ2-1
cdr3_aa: CASSPLGLAGFNEQFF
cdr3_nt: TGTGCCAGCAGCCCACTGGGACTAGCGGGTTTCAATGAGCAGTTCTTC

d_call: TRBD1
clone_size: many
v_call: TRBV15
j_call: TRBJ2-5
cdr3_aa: CATRTGETQYF
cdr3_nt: TGTGCCACCAGGACAGGGGAGACCCAGTACTTC

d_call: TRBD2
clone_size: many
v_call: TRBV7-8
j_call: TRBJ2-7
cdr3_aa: CASSLGRPYEQYF
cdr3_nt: TGTGCCAGCAGCCTCGGGAGGCCCTACGAGCAGTACTTC

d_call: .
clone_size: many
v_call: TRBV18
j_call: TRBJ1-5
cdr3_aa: CASSPLLRDGNQPQHF
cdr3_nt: TGTGCCAGCTCACCACTGTTAAGGGACGGCAATCAGCCCCAGCATTTT

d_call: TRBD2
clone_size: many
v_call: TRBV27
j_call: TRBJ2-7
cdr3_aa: CASSWTSGAYEQYF
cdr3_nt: TGTGCCAGCAGCTGGACTAGCGGGGCCTACGAGCAGTACTTC

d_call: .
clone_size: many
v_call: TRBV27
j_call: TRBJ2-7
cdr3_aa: CASSSVNRGTRQKVYEQYF
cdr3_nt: TGTGCCAGCAGTTCGGTTAACAGGGGGACTAGACAGAAGGTCTACGAGCAGTACTTC

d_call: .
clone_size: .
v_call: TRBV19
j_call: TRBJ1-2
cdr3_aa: CASSTGTPYGYTF
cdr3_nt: TGTGCCAGTAGTACCGGGACACCCTATGGCTACACCTTC

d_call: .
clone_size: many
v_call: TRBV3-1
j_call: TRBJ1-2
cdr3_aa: CASSATQGNYGYTF
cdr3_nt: TGTGCCAGCAGCGCAACTCAGGGGAACTATGGCTACACCTTC

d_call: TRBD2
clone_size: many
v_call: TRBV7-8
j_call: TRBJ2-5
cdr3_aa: CASSHLPAGVKGETQYF
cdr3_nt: TGTGCCAGCAGCCACCTCCCAGCGGGGGTGAAAGGCGAGACCCAGTACTTC

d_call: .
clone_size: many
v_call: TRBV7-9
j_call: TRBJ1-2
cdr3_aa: CASSVQQGGYTF
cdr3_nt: TGTGCCAGCAGCGTTCAACAGGGTGGCTACACCTTC

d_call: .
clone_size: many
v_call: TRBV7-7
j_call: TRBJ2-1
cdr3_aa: CASSSQTSSYNEQFF
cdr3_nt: TGTGCTAGCAGCTCCCAGACAAGCTCCTACAATGAGCAGTTCTTC

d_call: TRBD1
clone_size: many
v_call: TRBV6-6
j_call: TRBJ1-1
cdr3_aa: CASSSDRVGAEAFF
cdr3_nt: TGTGCCAGCAGTTCGGACAGGGTGGGGGCAGAAGCTTTCTTT

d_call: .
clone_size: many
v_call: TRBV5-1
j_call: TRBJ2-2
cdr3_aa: CASSLDNYGGELFF
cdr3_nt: TGCGCCAGCAGCCTCGACAATTATGGCGGGGAGCTGTTTTTT

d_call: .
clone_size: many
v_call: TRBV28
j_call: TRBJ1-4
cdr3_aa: CASSPMGRTNEKLFF
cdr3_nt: TGTGCCAGCAGCCCAATGGGGCGAACTAATGAAAAACTGTTTTTT

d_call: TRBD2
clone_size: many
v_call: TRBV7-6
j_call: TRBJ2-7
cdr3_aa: CASKGLGEYEQYF
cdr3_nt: TGTGCCAGCAAGGGACTAGGGGAGTACGAGCAGTACTTC

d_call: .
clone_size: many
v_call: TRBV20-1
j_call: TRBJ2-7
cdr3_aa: CSARGQGAYEQYF
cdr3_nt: TGCAGTGCTAGAGGCCAGGGTGCCTACGAGCAGTACTTC

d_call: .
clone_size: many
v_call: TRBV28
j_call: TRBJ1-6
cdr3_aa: CASSLADYNSPLHF
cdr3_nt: TGTGCCAGCAGTTTAGCTGACTATAATTCACCCCTCCACTTT

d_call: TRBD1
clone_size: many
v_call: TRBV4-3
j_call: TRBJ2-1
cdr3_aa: CASSPGQADEQFF
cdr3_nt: TGCGCCAGCAGCCCAGGACAGGCGGACGAGCAGTTCTTC

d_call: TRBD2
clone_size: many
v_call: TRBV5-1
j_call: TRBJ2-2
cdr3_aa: CASSRIAGVYTGELFF
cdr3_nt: TGCGCCAGCAGCCGGATAGCGGGAGTGTACACCGGGGAGCTGTTTTTT

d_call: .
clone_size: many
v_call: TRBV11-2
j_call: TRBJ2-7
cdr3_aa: CASSLTAGSFYEQYF
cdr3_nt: TGTGCCAGCAGCCTGACCGCCGGGAGTTTCTACGAGCAGTACTTC

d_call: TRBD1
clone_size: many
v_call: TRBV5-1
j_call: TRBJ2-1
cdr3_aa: CASSNRDRGGEQFF
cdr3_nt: TGCGCCAGCAGCAACCGGGACAGGGGAGGTGAGCAGTTCTTC

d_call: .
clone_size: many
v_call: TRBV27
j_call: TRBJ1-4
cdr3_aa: CASSPWGNNEKLFF
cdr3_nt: TGTGCCAGCAGTCCATGGGGGAATAATGAAAAACTGTTTTTT

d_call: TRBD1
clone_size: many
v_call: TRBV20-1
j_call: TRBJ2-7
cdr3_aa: CSARDKGTGVEQYF
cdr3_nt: TGCAGTGCTAGAGATAAGGGGACAGGGGTCGAGCAGTACTTC

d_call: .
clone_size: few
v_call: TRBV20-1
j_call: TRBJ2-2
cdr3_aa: CSASFRSPGELFF
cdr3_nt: TGCAGTGCTAGTTTTCGTTCTCCCGGGGAGCTGTTTTTT

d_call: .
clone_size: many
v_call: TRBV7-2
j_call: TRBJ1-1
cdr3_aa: CASSLAPGLNLEAFF
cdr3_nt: TGTGCCAGCAGCTTAGCCCCGGGGTTGAACTTGGAGGCTTTCTTT

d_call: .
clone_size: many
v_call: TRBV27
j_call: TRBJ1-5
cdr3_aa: CASSLTGFNQPQHF
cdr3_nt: TGTGCCAGCTCCCTGACAGGCTTCAATCAGCCCCAGCATTTT

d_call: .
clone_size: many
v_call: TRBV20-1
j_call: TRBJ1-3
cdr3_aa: CSARAGGRRNTIYF
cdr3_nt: TGCAGTGCTAGAGCGGGGGGTCGTAGAAACACCATATATTTT

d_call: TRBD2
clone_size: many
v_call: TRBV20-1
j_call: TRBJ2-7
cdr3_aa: CSARGPSGSNYEQYF
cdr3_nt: TGCAGTGCTAGGGGTCCTAGCGGATCTAACTACGAGCAGTACTTC

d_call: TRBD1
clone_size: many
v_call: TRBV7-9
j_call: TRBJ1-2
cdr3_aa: CASSPPGTGNDYTF
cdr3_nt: TGTGCCAGCAGTCCTCCCGGGACAGGGAATGACTACACCTTC

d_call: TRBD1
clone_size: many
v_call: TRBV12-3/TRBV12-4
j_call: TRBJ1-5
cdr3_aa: CASRRDRENQPQHF
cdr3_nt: TGTGCCAGCAGGCGGGACAGGGAAAATCAGCCCCAGCATTTT

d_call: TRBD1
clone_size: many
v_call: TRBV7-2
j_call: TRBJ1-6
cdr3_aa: CASSLDTRGPNSPLHF
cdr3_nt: TGTGCCAGCAGCTTAGATACCAGGGGGCCGAATTCACCCCTCCACTTT

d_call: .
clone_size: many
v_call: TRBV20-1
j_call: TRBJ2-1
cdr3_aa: CSARDRPSERGKQFF
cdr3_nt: TGCAGTGCTAGAGATCGTCCTAGCGAGAGGGGTAAGCAGTTCTTC

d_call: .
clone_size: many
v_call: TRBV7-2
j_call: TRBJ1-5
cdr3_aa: CASSSGDGSNQPQHF
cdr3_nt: TGTGCCAGCAGCTCAGGAGACGGCAGCAATCAGCCCCAGCATTTT

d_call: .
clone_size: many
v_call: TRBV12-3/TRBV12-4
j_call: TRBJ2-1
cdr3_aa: CASSPPGGGVLEQFF
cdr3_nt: TGTGCCAGCAGTCCCCCGGGCGGAGGGGTTCTTGAGCAGTTCTTC

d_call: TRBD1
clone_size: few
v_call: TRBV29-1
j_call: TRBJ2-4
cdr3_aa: CSGWGQGNIQYF
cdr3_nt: TGCAGCGGTTGGGGACAGGGAAACATTCAGTACTTC

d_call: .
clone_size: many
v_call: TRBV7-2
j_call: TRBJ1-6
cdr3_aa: CASSLDSQLTYSPLHF
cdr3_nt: TGTGCCAGCAGCTTAGACTCCCAACTAACTTATTCACCCCTCCACTTT

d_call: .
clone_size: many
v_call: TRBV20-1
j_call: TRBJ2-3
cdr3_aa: CSAKALGPVTYTQYF
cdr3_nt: TGCAGTGCTAAAGCACTAGGGCCGGTTACATATACGCAGTATTTT

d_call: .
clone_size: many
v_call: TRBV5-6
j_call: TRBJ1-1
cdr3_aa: CASSLHGLAEAFF
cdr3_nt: TGTGCCAGCTCACTCCACGGTCTGGCTGAAGCTTTCTTT

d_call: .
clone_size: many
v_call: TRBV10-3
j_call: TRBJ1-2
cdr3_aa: CAISDQGPSYGYTF
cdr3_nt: TGTGCCATCAGTGATCAGGGCCCTTCCTATGGCTACACCTTC

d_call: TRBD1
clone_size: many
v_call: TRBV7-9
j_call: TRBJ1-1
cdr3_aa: CASSSSEDRGPAFF
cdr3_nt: TGTGCCAGCAGCTCGTCCGAGGACAGGGGGCCAGCTTTCTTT

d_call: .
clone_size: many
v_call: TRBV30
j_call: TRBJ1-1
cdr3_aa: CAWGEGTEAFF
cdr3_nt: TGTGCCTGGGGGGAGGGCACTGAAGCTTTCTTT

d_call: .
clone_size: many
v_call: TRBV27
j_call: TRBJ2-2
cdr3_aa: CASSLTLTSSGELFF
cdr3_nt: TGTGCCAGCAGTCTGACCCTAACTAGTTCCGGGGAGCTGTTTTTT

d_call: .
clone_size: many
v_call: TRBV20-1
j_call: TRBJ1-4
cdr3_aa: CSARGGGHNEKLFF
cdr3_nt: TGCAGTGCTAGAGGTGGGGGACATAATGAAAAACTGTTTTTT

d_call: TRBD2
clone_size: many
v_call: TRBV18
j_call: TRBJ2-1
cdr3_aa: CASSLIAGLSYNEQFF
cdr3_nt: TGTGCCAGCTCACTTATAGCGGGACTTTCCTACAATGAGCAGTTCTTC